Below are 17 T cell receptor beta chains sequenced from a single sample in a study of PD-L1 blockade in urothelial cancer. Repertoires were generated with immunoSEQ multiplex PCR, while TCRdb's copy carries only in-frame clones and drops some. The sample lists roughly 30,000 clones, approximately 90% occurring once. Time point defined: peripheral blood 6 weeks after treatment start. The specimen comprised PBMCs, sampled around atezolizumab (anti-PD-L1) treatment. Receptor source: a man older than 75 with urothelial cancer.

This sequence joins TRBV10-3 and TRBJ2-7, with 9 bases identical to TRBD1. The CDR3 contains 16 residues. Germline values: CDR1 ENHRY, CDR2 SYGVKD. V gave up 3 bases and J gave up 2 bases; unmatched junction bases: 8. The CDR3 DNA is TGTGCCATCAGTGAAGTAACAGGGGGCAAAACCTACGAGCAGTACTTC. It translates to CAISEVTGGKTYEQYF.

V gene TRBV30 combines with J gene TRBJ2-3; D unresolved. Germline V CDR1 and CDR2: GTSNPN, SVGIG (reference sequence). The germline V and J ends were trimmed by 1 base and 6 bases, with 11 bases remaining between them. This CDR3 contains 13 residues. Written as DNA, the CDR3 is TGTGCCTGGAGTGGCGAGTCCGGGGATACGCAGTATTTT. This codes for CAWSGESGDTQYF. The full variable domain, rest sourced from reference TRBV30 and TRBJ2-3, is SQTIHQWPATLVQPVGSPLSLECTVEGTSNPNLYWYRQAAGRGLQLLFYSVGIGQISSEVPQNLSASRPQDRQFILSSKKLLLSDSGFYLCAWSGESGDTQYFGPGTRLTVL.

This clone came up once. The rearrangement links TRBV27 to TRBJ2-5, with D perhaps matching TRBD2 (6 bases). Between the trimmed V and J ends, which lost 2 bases and 5 bases, there was a span of 15 bases. Germline assignment: CDR1 MNHEY and CDR2 SMNVEV (reference sequence). CDR3 length: 15 residues. The CDR3 sequence: CASSLGAGRSETQYF. CDR3 bases: TGTGCCAGCAGTTTAGGAGCAGGGAGGTCGGAGACCCAGTACTTC.

The chain has TRBV18 and TRBJ1-1, with 9 bases lining up with TRBD1. V shed 3 bases and J 10 bases; nucleotides not matched to a gene: 9. This CDR3 is built from 14 residues. Germline values: CDR1 KGHSH, CDR2 LQKENI. In DNA, the CDR3 is TGTGCCAGCTCACCTCTGGACAGGGGAAACGGAGCTTTCTTT. It is translated as CASSPLDRGNGAFF.

The gene calls are TRBV6-1 and TRBJ2-7; 9 nucleotides line up with TRBD1. Germline V gene data show CDR1 as MNHNS and CDR2 as SASEGT. This CDR3 has 14 residues. Germline trimming cut 6 bases from V and 0 bases from J; bases unmatched to any gene: 3. CDR3 residues: CASRETGGSYEQYF. CDR3 nucleotides: TGTGCCAGCAGGGAGACAGGGGGCTCCTACGAGCAGTACTTC.

This clone was counted once. This chain connects TRBV10-1 to TRBJ2-2; D is undetermined. The CDR3 has 14 amino acids. The germline V gene encodes CDR1 WNHNN and CDR2 SYGVQD (reference sequence). With 4 bases removed from V and 5 bases from J, the gap between germline ends came to 11 bases. The CDR3 here is CASSVEEETGELFF. CDR3 bases: TGCGCCAGCAGTGTCGAAGAGGAAACCGGGGAGCTGTTTTTT.

This chain joins TRBV18 and TRBJ1-2; TRBD1 agrees at 7 bases. This CDR3 spans 14 amino acids. Germline CDR1 and CDR2: KGHSH and LQKENI. Germline trimming cut 3 bases from V and 4 bases from J; bases unmatched to any gene: 5. The CDR3 protein is CASSPYTGAYGYTF. CDR3 DNA: TGTGCCAGCTCACCGTACACAGGGGCCTATGGCTACACCTTC.

The chain has TRBV11-2 and TRBJ2-1; the match to TRBD2 covers 11 bases. The CDR3 covers 17 residues. Germline assignment: CDR1 SGHAT and CDR2 FQNNGV. Trimming removed 5 bases from V and 8 bases from J; junction bases left unmatched: 14. CDR3 loop: CASSRRLTSGRVYEQFF. CDR3 coding DNA: TGTGCCAGCAGCCGCCGCCTTACTAGCGGGAGAGTCTATGAGCAGTTCTTC.

The J gene is TRBJ2-7, the V gene TRBV19, with D maybe TRBD1 (6 bases). Trimming pared 0 bases from V and 5 bases from J, leaving 8 bases between. Germline lookup yields CDR1 LNHDA and CDR2 SQIVND (reference sequence). The CDR3 sequence is 13 residues long. The CDR3: CASSIDRGDEQYF. DNA for the CDR3: TGTGCCAGTAGTATAGACAGGGGCGACGAGCAGTACTTC.

The chain couples TRBV6-6 to TRBJ2-1; D possibly corresponds to TRBD2 (5 bases). Germline V gene sequence: CDR1 MNHNY, CDR2 SVGAGI (reference sequence). This CDR3 contains 11 residues. V was clipped by 5 bases and J by 13 bases, with 12 bases between them. In nucleotides, the CDR3 is TGTGCCAGCAGTGACACTAGAGCCCAGTTCTTC. It yields the protein CASSDTRAQFF.

The CDR3: CASSYRSGSYDTQYF. In DNA, the CDR3 is TGTGCCAGCAGTTACCGGAGCGGGAGCTATGATACGCAGTATTTT. The chain links TRBV6-6 to TRBJ2-3; 8 bases line up with TRBD2. V lost 2 bases to trimming and J lost 6 bases; unmatched junction nucleotides: 7. Germline loops: CDR1 MNHNY, CDR2 SVGAGI (reference sequence). The CDR3 has 15 residues.

The V call is TRBV2, the J call TRBJ2-5; D call uncertain. V was cut by 1 base and J by 7 bases, with 4 bases left in between. CDR1 and CDR2 (germline): SNHLY, FYNNEI. The length of the CDR3 is 11 residues. Here the CDR3 DNA reads TGTGCCAGCAGTGAAGGAGGGACCCAGTACTTC. This encodes CASSEGGTQYF. Together with reference TRBV2 and TRBJ2-5, the CDR3 gives the full variable domain: EPEVTQTPSHQVTQMGQEVILRCVPISNHLYFYWYRQILGQKVEFLVSFYNNEISEKSEIFDDQFSVERPDGSNFTLKIRSTKLEDSAMYFCASSEGGTQYFGPGTRLLVL.

The chain combines TRBV9 with TRBJ2-2; 7 positions match TRBD2. The junction had 9 bases not matched to a gene; V was cut back by 3 bases and J by 4 bases. Germline lookup yields CDR1 SGDLS and CDR2 YYNGEE. The CDR3 extends over 16 amino acids. CDR3 protein: CASSASGTKGTGELFF. CDR3 bases: TGTGCCAGCAGCGCCTCCGGGACTAAGGGCACCGGGGAGCTGTTTTTT. The variable domain in full, completed from reference TRBV9 and TRBJ2-2, reads DSGVTQTPKHLITATGQRVTLRCSPRSGDLSVYWYQQSLDQGLQFLIQYYNGEERAKGNILERFSAQQFPDLHSELNLSSLELGDSALYFCASSASGTKGTGELFFGEGSRLTVL.

This clone turned up a few times. This chain links TRBV15 with TRBJ2-5, with 8 nucleotides matching TRBD1. Trimming cost V 0 bases and J 4 bases; bases outside gene matches: 7. Germline assignment: CDR1 LNHNV and CDR2 YYDKDF (reference sequence). This CDR3 has 16 amino acids. Here the CDR3 DNA reads TGTGCCACCAGCAGAGACCTTAGGACAGGGCCAGAGACCCAGTACTTC. Residues: CATSRDLRTGPETQYF.

This chain uses TRBV2 with TRBJ2-1; D remains ambiguous. Trimming took 6 bases from V and 1 from J, leaving 13 bases between them. The CDR3 runs to 15 residues. The germline CDR1 and CDR2 sequences are SNHLY and FYNNEI. CDR3: CASRVLVGSYNEQFF. The CDR3 DNA sequence: TGTGCCAGCAGGGTCCTAGTTGGGTCCTACAATGAGCAGTTCTTC.

V and J are TRBV6-1 and TRBJ2-6; D is perhaps TRBD1 (5 bases). There are 15 residues in the CDR3. V was pared by 6 bases and J by 4 bases, with 13 bases between. Germline assignment: CDR1 MNHNS and CDR2 SASEGT. The CDR3 loop is CASRQTAPGANVLTF. CDR3 nucleotide sequence: TGTGCCAGCAGACAGACAGCCCCCGGGGCCAACGTCCTGACTTTC.

This clone was detected once. This sequence joins TRBV18 and TRBJ2-7; 10 nucleotides line up with TRBD2. Germline loops: CDR1 KGHSH, CDR2 LQKENI. The CDR3 loop spans 17 amino acids. Trimming cost V 3 bases and J 5 bases; bases outside gene matches: 13. The CDR3 nucleotides are TGTGCCAGCTCACCCTGGGGCCCTAGCGGGAGAGACGACGAGCAGTACTTC. Its translation is CASSPWGPSGRDDEQYF.